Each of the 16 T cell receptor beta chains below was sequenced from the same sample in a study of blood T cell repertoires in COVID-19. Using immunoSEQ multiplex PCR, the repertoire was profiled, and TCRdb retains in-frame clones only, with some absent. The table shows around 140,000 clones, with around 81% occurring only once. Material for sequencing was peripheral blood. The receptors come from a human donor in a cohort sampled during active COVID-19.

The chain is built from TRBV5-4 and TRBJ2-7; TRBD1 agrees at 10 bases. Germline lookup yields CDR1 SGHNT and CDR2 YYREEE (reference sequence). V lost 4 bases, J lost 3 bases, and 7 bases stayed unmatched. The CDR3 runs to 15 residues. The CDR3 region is CASSRQGATSYEQYF. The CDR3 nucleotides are TGTGCCAGCAGCCGACAGGGGGCTACGAGCTACGAGCAGTACTTC. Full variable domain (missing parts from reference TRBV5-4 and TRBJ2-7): ETGVTQSPTHLIKTRGQQVTLRCSSQSGHNTVSWYQQALGQGPQFIFQYYREEENGRGNFPPRFSGLQFPNYSSELNVNALELDDSALYLCASSRQGATSYEQYFGPGTRLTVT.

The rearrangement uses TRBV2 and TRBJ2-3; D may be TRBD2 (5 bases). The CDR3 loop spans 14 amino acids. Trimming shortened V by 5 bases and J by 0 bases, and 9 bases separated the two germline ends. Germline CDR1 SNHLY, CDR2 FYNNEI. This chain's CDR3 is CASSSGPSTDTQYF. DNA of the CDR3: TGTGCCAGCAGTAGCGGCCCGAGCACAGATACGCAGTATTTT.

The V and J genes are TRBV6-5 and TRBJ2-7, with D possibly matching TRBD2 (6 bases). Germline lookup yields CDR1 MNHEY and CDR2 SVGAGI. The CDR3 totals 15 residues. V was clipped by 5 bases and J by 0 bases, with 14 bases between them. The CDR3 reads CASSTPGLHSYEQYF. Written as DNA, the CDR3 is TGTGCCAGCAGTACCCCGGGACTGCACTCCTACGAGCAGTACTTC.

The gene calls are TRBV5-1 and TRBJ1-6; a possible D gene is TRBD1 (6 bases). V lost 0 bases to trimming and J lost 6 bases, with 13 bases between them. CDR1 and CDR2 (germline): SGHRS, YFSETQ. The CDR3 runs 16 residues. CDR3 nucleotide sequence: TGCGCCAGCAGCTTGGCCGGGGGGCTGACTAATTCACCCCTCCACTTT. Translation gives CASSLAGGLTNSPLHF.

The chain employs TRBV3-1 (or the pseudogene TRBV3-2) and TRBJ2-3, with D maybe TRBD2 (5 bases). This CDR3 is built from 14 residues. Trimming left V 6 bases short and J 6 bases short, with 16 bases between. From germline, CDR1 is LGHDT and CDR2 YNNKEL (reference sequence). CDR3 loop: CASRMSGVFDTQYF. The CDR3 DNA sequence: TGTGCCAGCAGGATGTCCGGGGTTTTCGATACGCAGTATTTT.

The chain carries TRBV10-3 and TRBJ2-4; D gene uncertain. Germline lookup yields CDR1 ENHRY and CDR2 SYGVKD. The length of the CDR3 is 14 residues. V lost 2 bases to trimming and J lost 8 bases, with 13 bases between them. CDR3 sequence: CAISEHGSEDIQYF. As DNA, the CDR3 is TGTGCCATCAGTGAGCACGGCTCCGAGGACATTCAGTACTTC.

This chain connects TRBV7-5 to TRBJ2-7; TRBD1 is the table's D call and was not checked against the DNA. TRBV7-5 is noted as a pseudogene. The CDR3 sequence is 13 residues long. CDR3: CVRSLRHTYEQYF. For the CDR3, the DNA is TGTGTCAGAAGCTTACGACACACCTACGAGCAGTACTTC.

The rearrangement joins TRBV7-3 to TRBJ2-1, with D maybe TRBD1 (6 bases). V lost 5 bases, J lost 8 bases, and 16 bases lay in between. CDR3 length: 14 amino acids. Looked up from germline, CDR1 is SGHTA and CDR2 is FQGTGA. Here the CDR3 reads CASSPGSGAYEQFF. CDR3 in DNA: TGTGCCAGCAGCCCAGGGTCAGGGGCTTATGAGCAGTTCTTC.

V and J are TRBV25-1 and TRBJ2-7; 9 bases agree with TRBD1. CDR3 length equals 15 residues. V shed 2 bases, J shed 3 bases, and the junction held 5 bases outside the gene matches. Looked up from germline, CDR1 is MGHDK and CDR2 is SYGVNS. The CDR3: CASSEGWDRDYEQYF. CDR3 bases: TGTGCCAGCAGTGAAGGATGGGACAGGGACTACGAGCAGTACTTC.

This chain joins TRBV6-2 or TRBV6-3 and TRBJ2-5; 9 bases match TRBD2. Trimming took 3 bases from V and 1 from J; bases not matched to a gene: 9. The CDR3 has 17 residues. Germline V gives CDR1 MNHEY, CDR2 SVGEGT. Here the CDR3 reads CASSYSLAGTSQETQYF. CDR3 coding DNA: TGTGCCAGCAGTTATTCTCTAGCGGGGACCTCCCAAGAGACCCAGTACTTC.

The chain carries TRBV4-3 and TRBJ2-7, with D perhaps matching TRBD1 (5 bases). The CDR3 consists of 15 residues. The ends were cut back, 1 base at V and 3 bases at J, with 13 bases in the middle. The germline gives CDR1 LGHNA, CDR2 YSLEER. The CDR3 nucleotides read TGCGCCAGCAGCCAAGGGGGCTCGGGCTTCTACGAGCAGTACTTC. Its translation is CASSQGGSGFYEQYF.

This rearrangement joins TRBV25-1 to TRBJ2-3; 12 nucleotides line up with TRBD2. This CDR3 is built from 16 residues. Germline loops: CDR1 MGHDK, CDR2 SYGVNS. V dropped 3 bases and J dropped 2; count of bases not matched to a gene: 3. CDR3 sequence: CASSDLAGGPTDTQYF. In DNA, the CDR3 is TGTGCCAGCAGTGATCTAGCGGGAGGGCCCACAGATACGCAGTATTTT.

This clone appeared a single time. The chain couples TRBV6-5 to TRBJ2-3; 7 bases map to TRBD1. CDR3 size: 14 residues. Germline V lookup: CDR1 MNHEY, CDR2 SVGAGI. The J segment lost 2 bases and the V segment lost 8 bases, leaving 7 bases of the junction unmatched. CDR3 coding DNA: TGTGCCAGCGCCGACAGGGCGAACACAGATACGCAGTATTTT. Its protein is CASADRANTDTQYF.

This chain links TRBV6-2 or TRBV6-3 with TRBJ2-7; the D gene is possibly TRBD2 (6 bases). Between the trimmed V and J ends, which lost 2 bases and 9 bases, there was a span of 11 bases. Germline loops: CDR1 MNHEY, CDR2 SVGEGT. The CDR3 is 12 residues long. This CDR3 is CASSYPTRSQYF. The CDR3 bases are TGTGCCAGCAGTTACCCGACTAGATCGCAGTACTTC.

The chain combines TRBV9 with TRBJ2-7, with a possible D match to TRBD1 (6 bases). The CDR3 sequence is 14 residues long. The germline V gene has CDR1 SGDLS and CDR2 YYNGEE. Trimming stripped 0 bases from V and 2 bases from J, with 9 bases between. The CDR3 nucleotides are TGTGCCAGCAGCGTAGGGACAGCCACCTACGAGCAGTACTTC. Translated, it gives CASSVGTATYEQYF.

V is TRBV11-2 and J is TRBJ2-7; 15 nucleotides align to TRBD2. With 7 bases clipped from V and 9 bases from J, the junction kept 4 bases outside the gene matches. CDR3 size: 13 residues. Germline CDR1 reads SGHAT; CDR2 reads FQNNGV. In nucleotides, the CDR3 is TGTGCCAGCACCGGGACTAGCGGGAGGTCGCAGTACTTC. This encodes CASTGTSGRSQYF.